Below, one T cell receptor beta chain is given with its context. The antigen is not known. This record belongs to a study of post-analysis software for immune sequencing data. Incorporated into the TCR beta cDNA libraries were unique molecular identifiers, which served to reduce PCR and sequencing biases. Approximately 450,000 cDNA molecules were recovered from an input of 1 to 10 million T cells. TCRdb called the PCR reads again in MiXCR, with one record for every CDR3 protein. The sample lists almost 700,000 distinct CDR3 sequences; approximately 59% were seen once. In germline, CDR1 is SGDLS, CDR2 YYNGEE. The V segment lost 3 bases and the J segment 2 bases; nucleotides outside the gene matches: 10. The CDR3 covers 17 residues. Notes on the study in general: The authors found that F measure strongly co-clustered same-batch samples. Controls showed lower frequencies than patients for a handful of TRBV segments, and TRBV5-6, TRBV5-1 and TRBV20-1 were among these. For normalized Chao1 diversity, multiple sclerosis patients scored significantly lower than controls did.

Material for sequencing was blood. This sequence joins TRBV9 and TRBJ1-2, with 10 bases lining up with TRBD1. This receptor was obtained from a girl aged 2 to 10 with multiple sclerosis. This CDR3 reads CASSAWGTGAKNYGYTF. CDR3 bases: TGTGCCAGCAGCGCATGGGGGACAGGGGCAAAGAACTATGGCTACACCTTC. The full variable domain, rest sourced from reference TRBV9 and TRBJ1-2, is DSGVTQTPKHLITATGQRVTLRCSPRSGDLSVYWYQQSLDQGLQFLIQYYNGEERAKGNILERFSAQQFPDLHSELNLSSLELGDSALYFCASSAWGTGAKNYGYTFGSGTRLTVV.